This T cell receptor (beta chain) was observed in a study of cytomegalovirus exposure and HLA in healthy donors. Repertoires were generated with immunoSEQ multiplex PCR, while TCRdb's copy carries only in-frame clones and drops some. The data hold 200,000 to 300,000 clones, with about 90% observed a single time. In germline, CDR1 is SGHTA, CDR2 FQGNSA. The CDR3 runs 15 residues. V lost 5 bases to trimming and J lost 2 bases; unmatched junction nucleotides: 5. This receptor was obtained from a woman aged 25 to 39 in good health and CMV-seronegative. V gene TRBV7-2 combines with J gene TRBJ1-4; the match to TRBD1 covers 7 bases. The material sequenced was PBMCs. CDR3 sequence (DNA): TGTGCCAGCAGCACGGACAGGTCCACTAATGAAAAACTGTTTTTT. Its protein product is CASSTDRSTNEKLFF.